The entry below describes one TCR beta chain. Antigen unknown. The treatment is: roughly 19 received Ad26.COV2.S at low or high dose, single or two shots; about 5 received placebo; per-sample allocation not given. The samples were gathered on day 63 after the first injection of vaccine or placebo. The record originates from a study of Ad26.COV2.S vaccination and SARS-CoV-2 variants. Repertoires were generated with immunoSEQ multiplex PCR, while TCRdb's copy carries only in-frame clones and drops some. The data show about 440,000 clones, around 88% seen once. Study-level points and caveats: Placebo recipients showed lower spike-specific TCR breadth than vaccinees. Vaccinees and placebo recipients showed similar non-spike TCR breadth.

Germline V gene data show CDR1 as SGDLS and CDR2 as YYNGEE. The CDR3 loop spans 15 amino acids. Trimming took 3 bases from V and 3 from J, leaving 15 bases between them. The specimen was peripheral blood, collected in a trial of Ad26.COV2.S vaccine versus placebo. This sequence was found in a person between 18 and 59 years old who received the Ad26.COV2.S COVID-19 vaccine or a placebo. This chain connects TRBV9 to TRBJ1-2, with D tentatively TRBD1 (5 bases). The CDR3 region is CASSGGAKGHYGYTF. As DNA, the CDR3 is TGTGCCAGCAGCGGAGGGGCAAAGGGTCACTATGGCTACACCTTC.